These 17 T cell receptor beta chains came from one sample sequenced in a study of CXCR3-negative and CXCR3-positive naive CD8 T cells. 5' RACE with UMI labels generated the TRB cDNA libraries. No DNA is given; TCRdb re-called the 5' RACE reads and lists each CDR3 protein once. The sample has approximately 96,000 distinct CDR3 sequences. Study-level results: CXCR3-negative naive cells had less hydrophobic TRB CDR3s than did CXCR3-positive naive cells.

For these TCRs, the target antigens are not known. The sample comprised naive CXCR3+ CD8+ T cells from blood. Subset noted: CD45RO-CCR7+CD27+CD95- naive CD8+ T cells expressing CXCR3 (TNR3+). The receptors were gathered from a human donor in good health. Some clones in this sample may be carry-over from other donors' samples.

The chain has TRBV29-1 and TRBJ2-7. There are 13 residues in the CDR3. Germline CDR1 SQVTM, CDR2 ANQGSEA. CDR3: CSAKTSSSYEQCF.

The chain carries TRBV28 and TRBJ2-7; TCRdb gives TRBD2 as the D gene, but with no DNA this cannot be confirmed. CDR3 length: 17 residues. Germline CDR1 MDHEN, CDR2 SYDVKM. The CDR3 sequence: CASSLRDSLRSSYEQYF.

The CDR3 is CASRKDGNTIYF. This chain connects TRBV6-2 or TRBV6-3 to TRBJ1-3. The CDR3 runs 12 residues. CDR1 and CDR2 (germline): MNHEY, SVGEGT.

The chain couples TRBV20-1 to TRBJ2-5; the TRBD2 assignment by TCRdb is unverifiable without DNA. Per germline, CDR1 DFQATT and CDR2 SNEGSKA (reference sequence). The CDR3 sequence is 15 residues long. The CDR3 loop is CSARGPTSWQETQYF.

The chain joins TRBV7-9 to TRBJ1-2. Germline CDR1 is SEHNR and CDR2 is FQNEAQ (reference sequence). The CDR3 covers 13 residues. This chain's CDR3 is CASSSTAVYGYTF.

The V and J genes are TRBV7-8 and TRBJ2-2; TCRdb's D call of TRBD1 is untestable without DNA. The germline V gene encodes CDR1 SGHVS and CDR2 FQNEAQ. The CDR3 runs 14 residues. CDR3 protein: CASLADRNTGELFF.

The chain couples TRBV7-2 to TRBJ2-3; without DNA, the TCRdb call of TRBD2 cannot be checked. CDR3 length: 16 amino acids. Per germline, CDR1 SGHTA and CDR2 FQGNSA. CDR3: CASSPVAGGVTDTQYF.

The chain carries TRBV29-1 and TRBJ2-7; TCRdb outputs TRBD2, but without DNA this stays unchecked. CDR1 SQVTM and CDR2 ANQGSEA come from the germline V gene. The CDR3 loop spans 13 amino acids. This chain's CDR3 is CSVRTSGLYEQYF.

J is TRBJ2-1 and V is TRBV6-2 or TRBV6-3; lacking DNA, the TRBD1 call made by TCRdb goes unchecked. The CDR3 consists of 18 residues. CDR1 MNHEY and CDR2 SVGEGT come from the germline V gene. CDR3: CASSYAGPPGGVYNEQFF.

This CDR3 reads CASSLDLRDQETQYF. The chain carries TRBV11-2 and TRBJ2-5. CDR1 and CDR2 (germline): SGHAT, FQNNGV. This CDR3 spans 15 amino acids.

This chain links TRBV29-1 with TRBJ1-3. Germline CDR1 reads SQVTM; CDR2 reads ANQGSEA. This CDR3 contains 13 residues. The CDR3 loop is CSVETDSGNTIYF.

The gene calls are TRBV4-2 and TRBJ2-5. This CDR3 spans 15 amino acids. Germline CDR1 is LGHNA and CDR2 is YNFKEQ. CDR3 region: CASSQAGVEQETQYF.

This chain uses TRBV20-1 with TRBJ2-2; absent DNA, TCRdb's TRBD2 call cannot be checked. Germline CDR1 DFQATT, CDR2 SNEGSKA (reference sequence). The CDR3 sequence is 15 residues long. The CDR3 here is CSAPFGGAGPGELFF.

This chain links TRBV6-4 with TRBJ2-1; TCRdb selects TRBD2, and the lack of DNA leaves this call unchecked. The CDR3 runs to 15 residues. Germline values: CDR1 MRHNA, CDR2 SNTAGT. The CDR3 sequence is CASSALGGLGNEQFF.

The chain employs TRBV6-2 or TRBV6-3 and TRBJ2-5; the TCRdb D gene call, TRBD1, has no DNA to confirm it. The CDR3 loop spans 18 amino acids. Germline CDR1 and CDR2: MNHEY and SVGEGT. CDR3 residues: CASNPVDGLSLKGETQYF.

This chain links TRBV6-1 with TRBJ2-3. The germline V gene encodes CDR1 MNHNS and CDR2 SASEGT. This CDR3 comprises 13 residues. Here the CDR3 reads CASSDVSGDTQYF.

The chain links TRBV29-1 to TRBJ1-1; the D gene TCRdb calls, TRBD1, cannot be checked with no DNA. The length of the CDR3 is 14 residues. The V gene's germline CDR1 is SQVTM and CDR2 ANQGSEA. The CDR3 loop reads CSVEDERGLTEAFF.